This T cell receptor (beta chain) was sequenced in a study of glioma-infiltrating T cells after dendritic cell vaccination. V was clipped by 5 bases and J by 3 bases, with 10 bases between them. Per germline, CDR1 MNHNS and CDR2 SASEGT. This CDR3 contains 14 residues. The immunoSEQ assay amplified TCRB CDR3 from up to roughly 2 ug DNA. Using immunoSEQ multiplex PCR, the repertoire was profiled, and TCRdb retains in-frame clones only, with some absent. Altogether roughly 80,000 clones are present, 80% to 90% being singletons, with the ten largest covering about 3.2%. The receptor was isolated from a human donor with glioblastoma. V gene TRBV6-1 combines with J gene TRBJ1-4; D might be TRBD1 (5 bases). The sequenced sample was blood, obtained before dendritic cell vaccination. The CDR3 is CASSPTAANEKLFF. CDR3 DNA sequence: TGTGCCAGCAGTCCGACAGCCGCTAATGAAAAACTGTTTTTT.